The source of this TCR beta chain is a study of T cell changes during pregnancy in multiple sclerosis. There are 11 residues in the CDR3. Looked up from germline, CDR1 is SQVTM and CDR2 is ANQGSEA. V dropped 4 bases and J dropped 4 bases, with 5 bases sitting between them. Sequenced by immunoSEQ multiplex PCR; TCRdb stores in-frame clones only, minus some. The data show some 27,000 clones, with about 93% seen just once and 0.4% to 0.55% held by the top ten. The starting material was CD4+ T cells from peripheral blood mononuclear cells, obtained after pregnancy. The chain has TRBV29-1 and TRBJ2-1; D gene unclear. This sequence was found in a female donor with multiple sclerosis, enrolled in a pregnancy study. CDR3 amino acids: CSVGPYNEQFF. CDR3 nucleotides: TGCAGCGTTGGGCCTTACAATGAGCAGTTCTTC.